The 22 T cell receptor beta chains reported below all come from one sample, sequenced in a study of CD8 T cells in ankylosing spondylitis. MiXCR, applied by TCRdb to the 5' RACE reads, yields one record per CDR3 protein. The repertoire includes approximately 300,000 distinct CDR3 sequences, 20% of them detected once, and about 3.5% sits in the top ten. Input material: blood, either unsorted or a sorted T cell fraction (not recorded which). All receptors derive from a female donor with ankylosing spondylitis or in good health (not recorded which).

This clonotype was recorded at least ten times. The V gene is TRBV20-1, the J gene TRBJ1-2; D call uncertain. Trimming removed 4 bases at V and 0 bases at J, with 6 bases between. Germline V gives CDR1 DFQATT, CDR2 SNEGSKA (reference sequence). The length of the CDR3 is 12 residues. The CDR3 coding sequence is TGCAGTGCTATACAGACTAACTATGGCTACACCTTC. Protein: CSAIQTNYGYTF.

V usage is TRBV24-1 and J usage is TRBJ2-3; D gene ambiguous. The CDR3 runs to 18 residues. Trimming stripped 7 bases from V and 2 bases from J, with 24 bases between. Germline V lookup: CDR1 KGHDR, CDR2 SFDVKD. Here the CDR3 DNA reads TGTGCCACCAGCAGTGCCCTCCGGCGAGGCAGTTTCACAGATACGCAGTATTTT. This sequence encodes CATSSALRRGSFTDTQYF.

The chain is built from TRBV20-1 and TRBJ2-1; 12 nucleotides match TRBD2. CDR3 size: 16 residues. CDR1 is DFQATT, CDR2 SNEGSKA, per germline (reference sequence). Trimming removed 3 bases from V and 9 bases from J; junction bases left unmatched: 12. CDR3 region: CSARASGRATIGEQFF. The CDR3 DNA reads as TGCAGTGCTAGGGCTAGCGGGAGGGCAACGATAGGTGAGCAGTTCTTC.

This clonotype appeared a few times. V is TRBV6-5 and J is TRBJ2-7; no clear D gene. CDR1 is MNHEY, CDR2 SVGAGI, per germline. This CDR3 spans 13 amino acids. The V end lost 4 bases, the J end lost 7 bases, and 14 bases lay between the germline ends. In DNA, the CDR3 is TGTGCCAGCAGTTTCAAGAGATTCGGAGAGCAGTACTTC. Its translation: CASSFKRFGEQYF.

This clonotype was seen only a few times. V gene TRBV12-3 or TRBV12-4 combines with J gene TRBJ2-1; 9 bases fit TRBD2. The trim removed 6 bases at V and 3 bases at J, leaving 12 bases unmatched. This CDR3 has 17 amino acids. CDR3 sequence (DNA): TGTGCCAGCAGGCTCCGGGTGGGGCGGGAGGGCTACAATGAGCAGTTCTTC. It codes for CASRLRVGREGYNEQFF.

This clonotype was detected only a few times. The rearrangement links TRBV27 to TRBJ2-1; D is unclear. The CDR3 is 14 residues long. Germline V gene sequence: CDR1 MNHEY, CDR2 SMNVEV (reference sequence). With 11 bases removed from V and 0 bases from J, the gap between germline ends came to 14 bases. The CDR3 loop reads CAAGRQVSYNEQFF. CDR3 nucleotides: TGTGCCGCAGGCCGGCAGGTCTCCTACAATGAGCAGTTCTTC.

This clonotype has only a few counts. The chain employs TRBV30 and TRBJ2-7; the D is unclear. This CDR3 spans 12 amino acids. V was cut by 3 bases and J by 3 bases, with 9 bases left in between. Germline V gene sequence: CDR1 GTSNPN, CDR2 SVGIG (reference sequence). CDR3 coding DNA: TGTGCCTGGAGCCCCCAAAACTACGAGCAGTACTTC. It translates to CAWSPQNYEQYF.

This CDR3 reads CASSVGPVSYEQYF. In nucleotides, the CDR3 is TGTGCCAGCAGCGTAGGACCGGTCTCCTACGAGCAGTACTTC. V gene TRBV9 combines with J gene TRBJ2-7; no definite D call. V lost 0 bases to trimming and J lost 0 bases, with 7 bases between them. The CDR3 is 14 amino acids. The germline V gene encodes CDR1 SGDLS and CDR2 YYNGEE.

This clonotype was counted only a few times. This chain connects TRBV18 to TRBJ2-7; the match to TRBD1 covers 8 bases. The CDR3 runs 14 residues. V shed 3 bases and J 6 bases; nucleotides not matched to a gene: 7. Germline-derived CDR1 and CDR2 are KGHSH and LQKENI. As DNA, the CDR3 is TGTGCCAGCTCACCGGACAGGGAAATTGGCGAGCAGTACTTC. This translates into CASSPDREIGEQYF. Complete variable domain (other parts from reference TRBV18 and TRBJ2-7): NAGVMQNPRHLVRRRGQEARLRCSPMKGHSHVYWYRQLPEEGLKFMVYLQKENIIDESGMPKERFSAEFPKEGPSILRIQQVVRGDSAAYFCASSPDREIGEQYFGPGTRLTVT.

This clonotype came up many times. This chain links TRBV5-1 with TRBJ2-3; TRBD2 agrees at 10 bases. J gave up 0 bases and V 5 bases, and 9 bases lay outside the gene matches. The CDR3 is made up of 17 amino acids. The germline CDR1 and CDR2 sequences are SGHRS and YFSETQ. The CDR3 sequence: CASRRASGSSSTDTQYF. The CDR3 DNA reads as TGCGCCAGCAGGCGCGCTAGCGGGAGTTCTAGCACAGATACGCAGTATTTT.

The rearrangement joins TRBV19 to TRBJ2-1, with 9 bases fitting TRBD1. Germline CDR1 is LNHDA and CDR2 is SQIVND (reference sequence). The ends lost 0 bases at V and 10 bases at J; junction bases unmatched: 16. This CDR3 has 18 residues. CDR3 in amino acids: CASSIEGGDREYSTEQFF. For the CDR3, the DNA is TGTGCCAGTAGTATAGAGGGAGGGGACAGGGAGTACAGTACAGAGCAGTTCTTC.

This sequence joins TRBV5-6 and TRBJ2-7; 8 bases align to TRBD1. The V and J ends lost 4 bases and 6 bases, in that order; junction bases with no gene match: 12. This CDR3 has 15 residues. Germline V gene data show CDR1 as SGHDT and CDR2 as YYEEEE. The CDR3: CASSIRDRSLLEQYF. CDR3 in DNA: TGTGCCAGCAGCATCCGGGACAGGTCCCTCCTCGAGCAGTACTTC. The full variable domain, with the rest looked up from reference TRBV5-6 and TRBJ2-7, is DAGVTQSPTHLIKTRGQQVTLRCSPKSGHDTVSWYQQALGQGPQFIFQYYEEEERQRGNFPDRFSGHQFPNYSSELNVNALLLGDSALYLCASSIRDRSLLEQYFGPGTRLTVT.

This chain joins TRBV6-5 and TRBJ2-7; the D call may be TRBD1 or TRBD2 (6 bases each). V was pared by 10 bases and J by 2 bases, with 12 bases between. Germline V gene sequence: CDR1 MNHEY, CDR2 SVGAGI. The CDR3 is 12 amino acids. The chain's CDR3 is CATMRGAYEQYF. DNA for the CDR3: TGTGCCACCATGAGGGGGGCCTACGAGCAGTACTTC.

The genes are TRBV20-1 and TRBJ2-4; 7 positions agree with TRBD2. Germline V lookup: CDR1 DFQATT, CDR2 SNEGSKA (reference sequence). This CDR3 comprises 14 residues. V was pared by 5 bases and J by 2 bases, with 6 bases of the junction left unmatched. CDR3 sequence: CSAEGGSTKNIQYF. The CDR3 DNA reads TGCAGTGCTGAGGGCGGGAGCACCAAAAACATTCAGTACTTC.

The chain recombines TRBV20-1 with TRBJ2-7, with TRBD1 matching 8 bases. The germline V gene encodes CDR1 DFQATT and CDR2 SNEGSKA (reference sequence). This CDR3 spans 14 amino acids. Trimming removed 5 bases from V and 2 bases from J; junction bases left unmatched: 8. In DNA, the CDR3 is TGCAGTGCTCTCAGGGGGCTTTCAGCCTACGAGCAGTACTTC. This encodes CSALRGLSAYEQYF.

This clonotype was picked up many times. This chain links TRBV15 with TRBJ2-1, with D possibly matching TRBD2 (5 bases). The CDR3 sequence is 15 residues long. Germline CDR1 and CDR2: LNHNV and YYDKDF (reference sequence). Trimming took off 0 bases at V and 9 bases at J, with 15 bases between the two ends. For the CDR3, the DNA is TGTGCCACCAGCAGAGATCCCGGGATCTTCATTGAGCAGTTCTTC. Translating it yields CATSRDPGIFIEQFF.

This clonotype appeared a few times. The J gene is TRBJ2-3, the V gene TRBV19; D gene ambiguous. The germline V gene has CDR1 LNHDA and CDR2 SQIVND (reference sequence). The CDR3 length is 12 residues. The V end was cut by 6 bases, the J end by 5 bases, with 9 bases between. CDR3 sequence (DNA): TGTGCCAGTAGGACCTCGGGAGATACGCAGTATTTT. It is translated as CASRTSGDTQYF.

The table lists this clonotype with a few counts. This chain connects TRBV28 to TRBJ1-2; no definite D call. V lost 4 bases to trimming and J lost 2 bases, with 11 bases between them. The CDR3 contains 14 residues. The germline gives CDR1 MDHEN, CDR2 SYDVKM. The CDR3 DNA sequence: TGTGCCAGCAGTTCCCACAGTCTCAACTATGGCTACACCTTC. Protein sequence: CASSSHSLNYGYTF.

The V call is TRBV5-4, the J call TRBJ1-1; 11 bases are a match to TRBD1. This CDR3 has 16 amino acids. Trimming at V came to 5 bases and at J to 2 bases, leaving 8 bases not matched to a gene. CDR1 and CDR2 from the germline V gene are SGHNT and YYREEE (reference sequence). CDR3 sequence reads: CASRIRGTGGNTEAFF. The CDR3 nucleotides are TGTGCCAGCAGGATTCGCGGGACAGGGGGAAACACTGAAGCTTTCTTT.

This chain links TRBV20-1 with TRBJ2-5, with D possibly being TRBD2 (6 bases). CDR1 DFQATT and CDR2 SNEGSKA come from the germline V gene (reference sequence). Between the trimmed V and J ends, which lost 5 bases and 4 bases, there was a span of 14 bases. CDR3 size: 13 residues. For the CDR3, the DNA is TGCAGTGCTCCCGGGGCAGCGGGAGAGACCCAGTACTTC. Translation: CSAPGAAGETQYF.

This clonotype was counted between two and nine times. This chain links TRBV11-2 with TRBJ2-3; no reliable D call. The CDR3 totals 14 residues. Germline assignment: CDR1 SGHAT and CDR2 FQNNGV. The germline V and J ends were trimmed by 6 bases and 1 base, with 11 bases remaining between them. Written as DNA, the CDR3 is TGTGCCAGCAGAGAGTCCCACCGCACAGATACGCAGTATTTT. Translating gives CASRESHRTDTQYF. Full variable domain (remainder filled in from reference TRBV11-2 and TRBJ2-3): EAGVAQSPRYKIIEKRQSVAFWCNPISGHATLYWYQQILGQGPKLLIQFQNNGVVDDSQLPKDRFSAERLKGVDSTLKIQPAKLEDSAVYLCASRESHRTDTQYFGPGTRLTVL.

This clonotype appeared a few times. The rearrangement uses TRBV27 and TRBJ2-1; 8 nucleotides match TRBD2. The CDR3 length is 18 residues. V lost 2 bases to trimming and J lost 0 bases; unmatched junction nucleotides: 9. From germline, CDR1 is MNHEY and CDR2 SMNVEV (reference sequence). CDR3 DNA: TGTGCCAGCAGTTTACGGGGTAGCGGGGTGAGCTCCTACAATGAGCAGTTCTTC. This codes for CASSLRGSGVSSYNEQFF.